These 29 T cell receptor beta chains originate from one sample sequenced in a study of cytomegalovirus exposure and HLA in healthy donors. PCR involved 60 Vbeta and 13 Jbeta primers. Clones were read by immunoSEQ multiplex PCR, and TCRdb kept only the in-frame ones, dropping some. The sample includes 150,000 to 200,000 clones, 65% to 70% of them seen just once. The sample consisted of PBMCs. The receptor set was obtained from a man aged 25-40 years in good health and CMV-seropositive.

The CDR3 sequence is CASSPPGFNRYNEQFF. The DNA of the CDR3 is TGTGCCAGCAGCCCGCCGGGGTTTAATCGCTACAATGAGCAGTTCTTC. This chain links TRBV5-5 with TRBJ2-1, with a possible D match to TRBD2 (5 bases). The CDR3 totals 16 residues. Per germline, CDR1 SGHKS and CDR2 YYEKEE (reference sequence). V lost 4 bases and J lost 3, with 17 bases in between.

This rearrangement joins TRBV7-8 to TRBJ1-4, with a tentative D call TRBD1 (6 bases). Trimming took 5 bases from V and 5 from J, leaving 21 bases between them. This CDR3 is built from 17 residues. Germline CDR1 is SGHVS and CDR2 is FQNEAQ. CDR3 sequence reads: CASSRTRVGQLNEKLFF. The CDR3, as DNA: TGTGCCAGCAGCCGAACTCGAGTTGGACAGCTGAATGAAAAACTGTTTTTT.

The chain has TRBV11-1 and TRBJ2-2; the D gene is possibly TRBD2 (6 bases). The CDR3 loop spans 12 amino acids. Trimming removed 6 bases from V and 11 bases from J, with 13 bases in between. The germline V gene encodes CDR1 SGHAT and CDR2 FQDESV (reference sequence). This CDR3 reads CASSQLAHELFF. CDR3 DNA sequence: TGTGCCAGCAGTCAACTAGCCCACGAGCTGTTTTTT.

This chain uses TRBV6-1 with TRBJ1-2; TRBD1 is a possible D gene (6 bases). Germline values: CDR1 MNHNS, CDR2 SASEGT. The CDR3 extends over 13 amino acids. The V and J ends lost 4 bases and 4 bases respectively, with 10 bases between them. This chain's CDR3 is CASSAGQTYGYTF. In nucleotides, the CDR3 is TGTGCCAGCAGTGCAGGACAGACCTATGGCTACACCTTC.

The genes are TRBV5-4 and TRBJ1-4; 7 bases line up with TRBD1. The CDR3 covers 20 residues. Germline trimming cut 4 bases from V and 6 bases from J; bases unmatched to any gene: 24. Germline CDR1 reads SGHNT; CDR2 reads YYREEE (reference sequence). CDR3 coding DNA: TGTGCCAGCAGCCGATGGGGCGGAACTCCCAGGGGGAAAAATTATGAAAAACTGTTTTTT. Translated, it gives CASSRWGGTPRGKNYEKLFF.

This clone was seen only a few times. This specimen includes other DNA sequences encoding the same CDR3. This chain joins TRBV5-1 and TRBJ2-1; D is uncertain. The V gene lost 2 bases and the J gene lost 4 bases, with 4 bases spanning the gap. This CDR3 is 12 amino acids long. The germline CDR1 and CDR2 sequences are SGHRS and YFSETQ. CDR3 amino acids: CASSLAYNEQFF. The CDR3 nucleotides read TGCGCCAGCAGCTTAGCTTACAATGAGCAGTTCTTC. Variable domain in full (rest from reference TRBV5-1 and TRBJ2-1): KAGVTQTPRYLIKTRGQQVTLSCSPISGHRSVSWYQQTPGQGLQFLFEYFSETQRNKGNFPGRFSGRQFSNSRSEMNVSTLELGDSALYLCASSLAYNEQFFGPGTRLTVL.

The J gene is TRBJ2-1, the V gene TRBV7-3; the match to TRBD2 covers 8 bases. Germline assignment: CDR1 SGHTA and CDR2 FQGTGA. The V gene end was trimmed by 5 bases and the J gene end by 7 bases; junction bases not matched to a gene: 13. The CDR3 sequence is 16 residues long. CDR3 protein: CASSPEGGRLGNEQFF. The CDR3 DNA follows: TGTGCCAGCAGCCCCGAAGGCGGGAGGCTAGGAAATGAGCAGTTCTTC.

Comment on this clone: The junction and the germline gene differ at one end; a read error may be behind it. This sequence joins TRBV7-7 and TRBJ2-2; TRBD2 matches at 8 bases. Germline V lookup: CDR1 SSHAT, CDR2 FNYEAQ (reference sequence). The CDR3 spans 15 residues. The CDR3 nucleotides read TGTGCTAGCAGCTTGACTAGCGTAGGCACCGGGGAGCTGTTTTTT. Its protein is CASSLTSVGTGELFF.

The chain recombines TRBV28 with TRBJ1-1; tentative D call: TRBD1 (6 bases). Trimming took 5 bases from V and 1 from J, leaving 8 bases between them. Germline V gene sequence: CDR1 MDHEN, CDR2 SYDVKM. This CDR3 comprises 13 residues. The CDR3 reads CASSRQANTEAFF. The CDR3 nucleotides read TGTGCCAGCAGTCGACAGGCGAACACTGAAGCTTTCTTT.

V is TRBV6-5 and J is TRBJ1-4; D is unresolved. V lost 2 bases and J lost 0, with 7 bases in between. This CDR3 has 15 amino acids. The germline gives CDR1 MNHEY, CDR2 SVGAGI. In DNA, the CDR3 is TGTGCCAGCAGTTACGCGGAACCAACTAATGAAAAACTGTTTTTT. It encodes CASSYAEPTNEKLFF.

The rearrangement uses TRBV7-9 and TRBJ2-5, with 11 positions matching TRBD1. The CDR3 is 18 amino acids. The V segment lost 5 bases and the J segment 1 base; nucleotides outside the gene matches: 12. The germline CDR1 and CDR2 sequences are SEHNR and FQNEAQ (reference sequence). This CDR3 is CASSRSPGTGGSQETQYF. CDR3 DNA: TGTGCCAGCAGCAGGAGCCCCGGGACAGGGGGATCCCAAGAGACCCAGTACTTC.

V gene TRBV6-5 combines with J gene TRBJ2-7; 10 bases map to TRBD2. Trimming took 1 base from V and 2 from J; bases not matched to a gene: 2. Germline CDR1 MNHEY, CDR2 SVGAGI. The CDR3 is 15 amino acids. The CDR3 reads CASSYLLAGAYEQYF. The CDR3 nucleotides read TGTGCCAGCAGTTACTTGCTAGCGGGAGCCTACGAGCAGTACTTC.

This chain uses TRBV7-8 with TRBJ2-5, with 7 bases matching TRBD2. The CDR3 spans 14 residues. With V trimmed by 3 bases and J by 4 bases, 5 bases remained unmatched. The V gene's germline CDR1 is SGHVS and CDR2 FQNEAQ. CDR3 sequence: CASSLTSMAETQYF. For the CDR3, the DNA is TGTGCCAGCAGCTTGACTAGCATGGCAGAGACCCAGTACTTC.

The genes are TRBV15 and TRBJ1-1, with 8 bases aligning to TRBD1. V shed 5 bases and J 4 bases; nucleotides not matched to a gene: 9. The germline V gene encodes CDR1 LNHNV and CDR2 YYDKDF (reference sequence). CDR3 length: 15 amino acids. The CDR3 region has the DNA TGTGCCACCAGCGGCCAGGACAGGGAAGGCACTGAAGCTTTCTTT. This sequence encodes CATSGQDREGTEAFF.

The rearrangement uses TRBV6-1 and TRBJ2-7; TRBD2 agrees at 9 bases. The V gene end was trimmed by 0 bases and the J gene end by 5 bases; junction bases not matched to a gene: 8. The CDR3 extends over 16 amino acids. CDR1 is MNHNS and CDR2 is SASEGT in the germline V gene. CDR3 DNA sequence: TGTGCCAGCAGTGAAGCAAGGCGGGAGGGCCGCAACGAGCAGTACTTC. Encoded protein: CASSEARREGRNEQYF.

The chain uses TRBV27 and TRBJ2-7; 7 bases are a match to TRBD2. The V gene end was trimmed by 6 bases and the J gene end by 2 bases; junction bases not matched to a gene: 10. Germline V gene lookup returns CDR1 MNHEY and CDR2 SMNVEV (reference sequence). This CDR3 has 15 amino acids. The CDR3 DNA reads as TGTGCCAGCAGCCTCCCCGGGACTAACACCTACGAGCAGTACTTC. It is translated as CASSLPGTNTYEQYF.

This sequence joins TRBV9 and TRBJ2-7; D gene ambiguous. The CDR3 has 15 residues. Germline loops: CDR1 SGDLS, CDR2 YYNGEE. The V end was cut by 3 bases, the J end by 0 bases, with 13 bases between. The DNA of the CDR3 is TGTGCCAGCAGCGCCGACACCCTGAGCTCCTACGAGCAGTACTTC. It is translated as CASSADTLSSYEQYF.

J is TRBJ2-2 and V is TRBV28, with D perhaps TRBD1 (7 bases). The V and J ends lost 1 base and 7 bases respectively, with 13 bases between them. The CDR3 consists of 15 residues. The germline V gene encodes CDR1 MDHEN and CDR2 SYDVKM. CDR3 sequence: CASSLLAGGFGELFF. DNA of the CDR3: TGTGCCAGCAGTTTATTGGCAGGGGGGTTCGGGGAGCTGTTTTTT.

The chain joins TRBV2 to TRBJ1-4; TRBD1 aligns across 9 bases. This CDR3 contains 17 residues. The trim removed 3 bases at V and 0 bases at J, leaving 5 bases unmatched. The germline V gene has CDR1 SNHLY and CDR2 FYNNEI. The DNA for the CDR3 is TGTGCCAGCAGTGAGTTAAGGACAGGGGCAACTAATGAAAAACTGTTTTTT. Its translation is CASSELRTGATNEKLFF. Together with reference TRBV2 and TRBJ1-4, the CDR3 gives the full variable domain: EPEVTQTPSHQVTQMGQEVILRCVPISNHLYFYWYRQILGQKVEFLVSFYNNEISEKSEIFDDQFSVERPDGSNFTLKIRSTKLEDSAMYFCASSELRTGATNEKLFFGSGTQLSVL.

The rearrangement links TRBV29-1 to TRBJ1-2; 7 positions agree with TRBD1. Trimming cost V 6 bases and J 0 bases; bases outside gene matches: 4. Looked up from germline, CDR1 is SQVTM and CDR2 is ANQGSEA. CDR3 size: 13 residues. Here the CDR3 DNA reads TGCAGCGTAAGAGGGGGCCCTAACTATGGCTACACCTTC. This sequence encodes CSVRGGPNYGYTF.

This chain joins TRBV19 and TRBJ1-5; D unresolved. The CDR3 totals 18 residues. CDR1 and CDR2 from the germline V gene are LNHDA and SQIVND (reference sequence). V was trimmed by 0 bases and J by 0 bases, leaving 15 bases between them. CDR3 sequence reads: CASSIDLPRIYSNQPQHF. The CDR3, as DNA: TGTGCCAGTAGTATAGATCTCCCCAGGATATATAGCAATCAGCCCCAGCATTTT.

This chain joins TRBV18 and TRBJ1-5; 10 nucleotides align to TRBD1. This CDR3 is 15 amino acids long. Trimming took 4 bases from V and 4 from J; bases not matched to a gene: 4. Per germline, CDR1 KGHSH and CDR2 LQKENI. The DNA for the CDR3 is TGTGCCAGCTCACAGGGACAGGGGAATAATCAGCCCCAGCATTTT. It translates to CASSQGQGNNQPQHF.

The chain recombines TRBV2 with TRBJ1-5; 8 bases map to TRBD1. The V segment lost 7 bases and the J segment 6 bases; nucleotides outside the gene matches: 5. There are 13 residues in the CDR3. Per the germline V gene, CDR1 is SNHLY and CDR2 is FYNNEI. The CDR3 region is CASKGRGLQPQHF. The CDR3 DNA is TGTGCCAGCAAGGGCAGGGGGCTTCAGCCCCAGCATTTT.

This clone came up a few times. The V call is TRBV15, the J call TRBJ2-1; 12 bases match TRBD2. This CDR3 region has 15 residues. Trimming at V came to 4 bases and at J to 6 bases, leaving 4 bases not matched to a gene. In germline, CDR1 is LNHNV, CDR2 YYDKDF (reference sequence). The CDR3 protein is CATSIGLAGLNEQFF. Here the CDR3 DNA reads TGTGCCACCAGCATTGGACTAGCGGGACTCAATGAGCAGTTCTTC.

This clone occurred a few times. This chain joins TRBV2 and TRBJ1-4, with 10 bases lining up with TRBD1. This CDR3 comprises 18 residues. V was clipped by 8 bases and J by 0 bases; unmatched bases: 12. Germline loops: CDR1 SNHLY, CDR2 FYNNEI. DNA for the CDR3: TGTGCCAGCTATCCGACAGGGGGCTTTGATGCAACTAATGAAAAACTGTTTTTT. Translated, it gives CASYPTGGFDATNEKLFF. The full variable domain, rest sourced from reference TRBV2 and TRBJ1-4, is EPEVTQTPSHQVTQMGQEVILRCVPISNHLYFYWYRQILGQKVEFLVSFYNNEISEKSEIFDDQFSVERPDGSNFTLKIRSTKLEDSAMYFCASYPTGGFDATNEKLFFGSGTQLSVL.

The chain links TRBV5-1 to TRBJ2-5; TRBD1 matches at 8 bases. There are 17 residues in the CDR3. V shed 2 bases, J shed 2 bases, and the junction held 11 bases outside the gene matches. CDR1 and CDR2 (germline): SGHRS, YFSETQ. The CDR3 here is CASSFGARTGQQETQYF. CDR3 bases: TGCGCCAGCAGCTTTGGGGCCCGGACAGGGCAGCAAGAGACCCAGTACTTC. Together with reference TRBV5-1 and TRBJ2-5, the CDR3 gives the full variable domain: KAGVTQTPRYLIKTRGQQVTLSCSPISGHRSVSWYQQTPGQGLQFLFEYFSETQRNKGNFPGRFSGRQFSNSRSEMNVSTLELGDSALYLCASSFGARTGQQETQYFGPGTRLLVL.

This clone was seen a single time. The CDR3 protein is CASSWTSGKGTGELFF. The DNA for the CDR3 is TGTGCCAGCAGCTGGACTAGCGGGAAAGGAACCGGGGAGCTGTTTTTT. V usage is TRBV2 and J usage is TRBJ2-2; 12 nucleotides agree with TRBD2. The CDR3 sequence is 16 residues long. V gave up 6 bases and J gave up 5 bases; unmatched junction bases: 7. The V gene's germline CDR1 is SNHLY and CDR2 FYNNEI.

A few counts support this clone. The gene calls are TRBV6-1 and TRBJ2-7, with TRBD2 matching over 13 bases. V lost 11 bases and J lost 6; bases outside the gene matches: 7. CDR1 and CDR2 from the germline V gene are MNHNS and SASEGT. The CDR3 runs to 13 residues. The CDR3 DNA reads TGTGCCGGAAGACTAGCGGGAGGAGGCGAGCAGTACTTC. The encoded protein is CAGRLAGGGEQYF.

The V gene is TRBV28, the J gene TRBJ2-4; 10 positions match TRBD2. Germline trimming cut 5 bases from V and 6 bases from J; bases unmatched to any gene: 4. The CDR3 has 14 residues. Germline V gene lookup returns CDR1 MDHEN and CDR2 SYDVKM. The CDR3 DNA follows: TGTGCCAGCAGTACCAGCGGGAGGGGAAACATTCAGTACTTC. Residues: CASSTSGRGNIQYF. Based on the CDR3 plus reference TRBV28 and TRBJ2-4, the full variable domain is DVKVTQSSRYLVKRTGEKVFLECVQDMDHENMFWYRQDPGLGLRLIYFSYDVKMKEKGDIPEGYSVSREKKERFSLILESASTNQTSMYLCASSTSGRGNIQYFGAGTRLSVL.